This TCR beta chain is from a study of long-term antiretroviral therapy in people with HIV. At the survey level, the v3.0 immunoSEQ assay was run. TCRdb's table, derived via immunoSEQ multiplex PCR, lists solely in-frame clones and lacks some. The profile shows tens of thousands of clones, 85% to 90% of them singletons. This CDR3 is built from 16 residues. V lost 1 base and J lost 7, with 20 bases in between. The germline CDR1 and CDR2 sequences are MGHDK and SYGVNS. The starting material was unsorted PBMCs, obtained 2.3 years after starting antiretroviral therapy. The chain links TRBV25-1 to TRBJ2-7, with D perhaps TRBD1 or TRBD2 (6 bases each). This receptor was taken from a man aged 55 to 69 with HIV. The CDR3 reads CASSELGGRGAWEQYF. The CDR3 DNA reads TGTGCCAGCAGTGAATTGGGGGGAAGGGGGGCCTGGGAGCAGTACTTC.